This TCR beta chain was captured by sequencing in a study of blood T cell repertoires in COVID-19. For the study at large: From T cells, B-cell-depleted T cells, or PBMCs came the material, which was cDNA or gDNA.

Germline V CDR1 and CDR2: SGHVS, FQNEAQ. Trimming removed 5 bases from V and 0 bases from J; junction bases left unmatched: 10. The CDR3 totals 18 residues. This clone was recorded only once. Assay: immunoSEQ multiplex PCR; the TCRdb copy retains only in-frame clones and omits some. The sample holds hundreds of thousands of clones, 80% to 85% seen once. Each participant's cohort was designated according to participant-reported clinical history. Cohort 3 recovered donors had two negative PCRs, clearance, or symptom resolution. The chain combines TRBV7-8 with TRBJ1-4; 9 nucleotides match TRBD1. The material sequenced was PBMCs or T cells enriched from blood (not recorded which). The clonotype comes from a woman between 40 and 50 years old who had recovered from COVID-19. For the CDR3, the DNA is TGTGCCAGCAGCCTCCGGGACAGGGTAGGAGCAACTAATGAAAAACTGTTTTTT. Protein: CASSLRDRVGATNEKLFF.